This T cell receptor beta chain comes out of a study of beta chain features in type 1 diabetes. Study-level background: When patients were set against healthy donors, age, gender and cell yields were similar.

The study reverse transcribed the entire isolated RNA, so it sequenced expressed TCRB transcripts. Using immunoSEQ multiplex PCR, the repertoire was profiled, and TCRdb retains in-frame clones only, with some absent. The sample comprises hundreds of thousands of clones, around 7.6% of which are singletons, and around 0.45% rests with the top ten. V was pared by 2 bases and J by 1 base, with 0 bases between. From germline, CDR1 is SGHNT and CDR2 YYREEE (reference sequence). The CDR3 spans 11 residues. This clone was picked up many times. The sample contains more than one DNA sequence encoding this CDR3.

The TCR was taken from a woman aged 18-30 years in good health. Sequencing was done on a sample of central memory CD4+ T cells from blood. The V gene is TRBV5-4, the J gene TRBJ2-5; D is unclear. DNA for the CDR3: TGTGCCAGCAGCTTCCAAGAGACCCAGTACTTC. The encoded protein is CASSFQETQYF.